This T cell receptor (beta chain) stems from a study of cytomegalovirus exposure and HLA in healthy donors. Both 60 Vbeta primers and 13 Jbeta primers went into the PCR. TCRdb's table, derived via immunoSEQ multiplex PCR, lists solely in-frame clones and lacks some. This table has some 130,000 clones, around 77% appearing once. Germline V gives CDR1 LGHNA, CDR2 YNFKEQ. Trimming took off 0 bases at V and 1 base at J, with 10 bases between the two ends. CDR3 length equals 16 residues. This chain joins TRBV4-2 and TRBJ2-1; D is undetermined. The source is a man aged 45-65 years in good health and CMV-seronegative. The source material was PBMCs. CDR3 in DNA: TGTGCCAGCAGCCAAGATTTAGGCGGTTCCTACAATGAGCAGTTCTTC. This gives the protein CASSQDLGGSYNEQFF.